These 20 T cell receptor beta chains were sequenced from one sample in a study of cytomegalovirus exposure and HLA in healthy donors. PCR was performed using 60 Vbeta and 13 Jbeta primers. Some clones are missing from TCRdb's copy, which holds only in-frame ones; the method was immunoSEQ multiplex PCR. The top ten hold about 1.9% of the sample, which has about 220,000 clones, about 75% seen once. Sequencing input: PBMCs. These receptors all stem from a woman between 25 and 40 years old in good health and CMV-seronegative.

This clone was recorded a few times. The chain has TRBV7-9 and TRBJ1-1; 8 nucleotides agree with TRBD1. The V segment lost 10 bases and the J segment 8 bases; nucleotides outside the gene matches: 12. The CDR3 has 13 residues. Germline CDR1 is SEHNR and CDR2 is FQNEAQ (reference sequence). For the CDR3, the DNA is TGTGCCACCCTTTATTCCGGGACAGGAGAAGCTTTCTTT. This codes for CATLYSGTGEAFF.

The CDR3 coding sequence is TGTGCCAGCAGCTCGTACTTCGGACAGGGGTTCGAGCAGTACTTC. Translation gives CASSSYFGQGFEQYF. This chain joins TRBV27 and TRBJ2-7, with 9 bases matching TRBD1. Losses at the gene ends were 6 bases for V and 6 bases for J; bases not matched to a gene: 12. The V gene's germline CDR1 is MNHEY and CDR2 SMNVEV (reference sequence). CDR3 size: 15 residues.

The rearrangement uses TRBV5-1 and TRBJ2-3; 7 nucleotides match TRBD2. CDR1 is SGHRS, CDR2 YFSETQ, per germline. The length of the CDR3 is 15 residues. Trimming at V came to 2 bases and at J to 5 bases, leaving 8 bases not matched to a gene. CDR3 residues: CASSFDPASGDTQYF. The CDR3 region has the DNA TGCGCCAGCAGCTTTGACCCAGCTAGCGGAGATACGCAGTATTTT.

About this clone itself: One end of the junction does not line up with germline, which may come from a read error. This chain links TRBV7-9 with TRBJ2-2; no clear D gene. The CDR3 has 14 amino acids. Germline V lookup: CDR1 SEHNR, CDR2 FQNEAQ (reference sequence). The CDR3 loop reads CSSRRAMNTGELFF. CDR3 sequence (DNA): TGTTCCAGCAGACGTGCGATGAACACCGGGGAGCTGTTTTTT. The full variable domain, with the rest looked up from reference TRBV7-9 and TRBJ2-2, is DTGVSQNPRHKITKRGQNVTFRCDPISEHNRLYWYRQTLGQGPEFLTYFQNEAQLEKSRLLSDRFSAERPKGSFSTLEIQRTEQGDSAMYLCSSRRAMNTGELFFGEGSRLTVL.

V and J are TRBV29-1 and TRBJ2-7; tentatively, D is TRBD2 (6 bases). V dropped 3 bases and J dropped 0 bases, with 9 bases sitting between them. CDR1 SQVTM and CDR2 ANQGSEA come from the germline V gene. CDR3 size: 13 residues. The CDR3 sequence is CSVDVGGSYEQYF. CDR3 in DNA: TGCAGCGTTGATGTCGGGGGCTCCTACGAGCAGTACTTC.

Concerning this clone: The junction shows a germline mismatch at one end, possibly a read error. This same CDR3 is encoded by further DNA sequences in the sample. This chain joins TRBV19 and TRBJ1-2; a weak D match, TRBD1 (6 bases). The CDR3 length is 15 residues. Per germline, CDR1 LNHDA and CDR2 SQIVND (reference sequence). This chain's CDR3 is CASSIARGADYGYTF. In DNA, the CDR3 is TGTGCCAGTAGTATAGCCAGGGGCGCCGACTATGGCTACACTTTC.

The rearrangement uses TRBV25-1 and TRBJ2-5; 8 bases are a match to TRBD1. The DNA end is more similar to TRBJ2-7, so the J call may be wrong. CDR1 MGHDK and CDR2 SYGVNS come from the germline V gene. The CDR3 covers 15 residues. The CDR3 coding sequence is TGTGCCAGCAGAGATGACAGGGGAGACTCCTACGAGCAGTACTTC. The encoded protein is CASRDDRGDSYEQYF.

This chain links TRBV30 with TRBJ2-5; 12 positions agree with TRBD2. After removal of 4 bases from V and 5 bases from J, the junction contained 11 bases not matched to a gene. CDR3 length: 16 residues. From germline, CDR1 is GTSNPN and CDR2 SVGIG (reference sequence). This CDR3 is CAWKPGLAGPGETQYF. CDR3 coding DNA: TGTGCCTGGAAACCCGGACTAGCGGGACCAGGGGAGACCCAGTACTTC.

The chain carries TRBV11-3 and TRBJ1-3, with a weak D call TRBD1 (5 bases). This CDR3 has 15 residues. CDR1 is SGHNT and CDR2 is YENEEA in the germline V gene. V lost 1 base and J 4 bases, leaving 11 bases between the germline ends. CDR3 in DNA: TGTGCCAGCAGCTTAGTAGGGGCAAGCGGAAACACCATATATTTT. Its translation is CASSLVGASGNTIYF.

This clone was picked up a small number of times. This could be a read error, since a much larger clone is one nucleotide away. The chain joins TRBV4-2 to TRBJ1-2, with TRBD1 identical over 12 bases. The germline CDR1 and CDR2 sequences are LGHNA and YNFKEQ. With 0 bases clipped from V and 8 bases from J, the junction kept 10 bases outside the gene matches. This CDR3 is 17 amino acids long. The DNA for the CDR3 is TGTGCCAGCAGCCAAGATCTTGGGACAGGGGGCGCAGGCGGCTACACCTTC. It is translated as CASSQDLGTGGAGGYTF.

The chain recombines TRBV6-6 with TRBJ2-1; TRBD1 matches at 8 bases. The CDR3 covers 14 residues. CDR1 and CDR2 (germline): MNHNY, SVGAGI (reference sequence). The V gene end was trimmed by 2 bases and the J gene end by 6 bases; junction bases not matched to a gene: 3. This CDR3 reads CASSYQGASNEQFF. Written as DNA, the CDR3 is TGTGCCAGCAGTTACCAGGGGGCGTCCAATGAGCAGTTCTTC.

The genes are TRBV29-1 and TRBJ2-2; weak D call: TRBD2 (7 bases). Germline CDR1 reads SQVTM; CDR2 reads ANQGSEA. This CDR3 spans 14 amino acids. V lost 6 bases, J lost 0 bases, and 11 bases lay in between. CDR3 nucleotide sequence: TGCAGCGTGTGGGGGGGCGCGAACACCGGGGAGCTGTTTTTT. Amino acids: CSVWGGANTGELFF.

The V and J genes are TRBV27 and TRBJ2-2; no clear D. Per germline, CDR1 MNHEY and CDR2 SMNVEV (reference sequence). CDR3 size: 12 residues. V was trimmed by 6 bases and J by 6 bases, leaving 8 bases between them. The CDR3 here is CASSRNAGELFF. As DNA, the CDR3 is TGTGCCAGCAGCAGAAACGCCGGGGAGCTGTTTTTT.

The chain uses TRBV30 and TRBJ2-3; D call uncertain. The germline CDR1 and CDR2 sequences are GTSNPN and SVGIG (reference sequence). The CDR3 sequence is 12 residues long. Trimming shortened V by 1 base and J by 7 bases, and 9 bases separated the two germline ends. The CDR3 coding sequence is TGTGCCTGGAGTGGGCAAGACTATACGCAGTATTTT. This encodes CAWSGQDYTQYF.

This chain joins TRBV27 and TRBJ1-6; D is possibly TRBD1 (5 bases). The germline V gene encodes CDR1 MNHEY and CDR2 SMNVEV (reference sequence). Trimming left V 3 bases short and J 5 bases short, with 14 bases between. The CDR3 is 16 amino acids. This chain's CDR3 is CASSFARAGNNSPLHF. CDR3 DNA sequence: TGTGCCAGCAGTTTTGCCAGGGCGGGGAATAATTCACCCCTCCACTTT.

This clone was detected once. CDR3 in amino acids: CASSRTGAVIDEQYF. In DNA, the CDR3 is TGTGCCAGCTCCCGGACAGGGGCAGTGATAGACGAGCAGTACTTC. V gene TRBV25-1 combines with J gene TRBJ2-7; 9 bases map to TRBD1. Per germline, CDR1 MGHDK and CDR2 SYGVNS. Germline trimming cut 8 bases from V and 5 bases from J; bases unmatched to any gene: 13. The CDR3 is made up of 15 amino acids.

The rearrangement uses TRBV2 and TRBJ1-2, with D uncertain. The CDR3 loop spans 13 amino acids. Germline V gene lookup returns CDR1 SNHLY and CDR2 FYNNEI. CDR3 sequence: CHKPVPSNYGYTF. The CDR3 DNA sequence: TGTCATAAACCGGTTCCCTCTAACTATGGCTACACCTTC.

This chain uses TRBV4-2 with TRBJ1-5; 7 bases fit TRBD1. V dropped 3 bases and J dropped 5; count of bases not matched to a gene: 10. Germline V lookup: CDR1 LGHNA, CDR2 YNFKEQ. This CDR3 contains 16 residues. CDR3 region: CASSQEDRAVHQPQHF. The DNA for the CDR3 is TGTGCCAGCAGCCAGGAAGACAGGGCAGTTCATCAGCCCCAGCATTTT.

The chain uses TRBV10-3 and TRBJ2-5; TRBD1 agrees at 8 bases. Trimming cost V 4 bases and J 1 base; bases outside gene matches: 5. The germline V gene has CDR1 ENHRY and CDR2 SYGVKD. The CDR3 has 15 amino acids. The CDR3 DNA reads as TGTGCCATCAGTGCCCCCGACAGGGGCCAAGAGACCCAGTACTTC. Its translation is CAISAPDRGQETQYF.

The V and J genes are TRBV7-9 and TRBJ1-5; D perhaps matches TRBD1 (5 bases). The CDR3 runs to 17 residues. Germline CDR1 is SEHNR and CDR2 is FQNEAQ (reference sequence). Trimming shortened V by 1 base and J by 8 bases, and 21 bases separated the two germline ends. The CDR3, as DNA: TGTGCCAGCAGCTTAGTGGGTCAAGCGGGGACCGGAAAGCCCCAGCATTTT. As protein: CASSLVGQAGTGKPQHF.